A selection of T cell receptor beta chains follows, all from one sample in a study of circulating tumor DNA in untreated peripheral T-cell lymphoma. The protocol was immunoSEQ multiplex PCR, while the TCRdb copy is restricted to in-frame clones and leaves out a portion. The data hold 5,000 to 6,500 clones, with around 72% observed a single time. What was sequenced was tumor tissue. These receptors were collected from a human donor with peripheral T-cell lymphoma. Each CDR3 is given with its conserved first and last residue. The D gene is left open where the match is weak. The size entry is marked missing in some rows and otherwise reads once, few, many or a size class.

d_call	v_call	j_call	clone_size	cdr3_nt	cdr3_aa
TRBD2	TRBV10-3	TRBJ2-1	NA	TGTGCCATCAGTGAGTGGAGGACTAGGGACCACAATGAGCAGTTCTTC	CAISEWRTRDHNEQFF
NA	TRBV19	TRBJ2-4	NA	TGTGCCAGTAGTAGCCCAGGGGAACTAGCCAAAAACATTCAGTACTTC	CASSSPGELAKNIQYF
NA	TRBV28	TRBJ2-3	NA	TGTGCCAGCAGTTTCTCGGGGGCTCGGGCAGATACGCAGTATTTT	CASSFSGARADTQYF
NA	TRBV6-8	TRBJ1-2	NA	TGTGCCAGCAGTGAGGTGGGGGACTATGGCTACACCTTC	CASSEVGDYGYTF
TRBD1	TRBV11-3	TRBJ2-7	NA	TGTGCCAGCAGCTTAACCGGGACAGGGTCCTACGAGCAGTACTTC	CASSLTGTGSYEQYF
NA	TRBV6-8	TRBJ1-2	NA	TGTGCCATCAGTGTTGGCACGGACTATGGCTACACCTTC	CAISVGTDYGYTF
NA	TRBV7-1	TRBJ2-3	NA	TGTGCCAGCAGCTTAACGGGTACGGGGACGGACGTAGGAGATACGCAGTATTTT	CASSLTGTGTDVGDTQYF
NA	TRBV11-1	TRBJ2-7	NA	TGTGCCAGCATAACGGGGACCGGGTCAGGAGAGCAGTACTTC	CASITGTGSGEQYF
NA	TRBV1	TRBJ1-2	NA	TGCGCCAACAGCCAAGTCCCCATAGGGGAATATGGCTACACCTTC	CANSQVPIGEYGYTF
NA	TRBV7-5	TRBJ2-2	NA	TGTGCCAGCAGCCGGTTCGGGGGAACGGTCGGGGAGCTGTTTTTT	CASSRFGGTVGELFF
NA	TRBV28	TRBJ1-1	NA	TGTGCCAGCAGTTTTTTTGAACTTGAAGCTTTCTTT	CASSFFELEAFF
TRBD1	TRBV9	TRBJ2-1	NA	TGTGCCAGCAGTTTCGCGACAGGGACATACAATGAGCAGTTCTTC	CASSFATGTYNEQFF
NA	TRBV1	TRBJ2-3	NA	TGCGCCAGCAGCCAAAAAGGACAGGGGACCACAGATACGCAGTATTTT	CASSQKGQGTTDTQYF
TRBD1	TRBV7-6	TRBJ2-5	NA	TGTGCCAGCAGCTTAGCGAGGGGACAGCCACAAGAGACCCAGTACTTC	CASSLARGQPQETQYF
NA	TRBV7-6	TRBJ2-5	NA	TGTGCCAGCAGCAGGGAGATGGTGGAAGAGACCCAGTACTTC	CASSREMVEETQYF
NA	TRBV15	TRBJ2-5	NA	TGTGCCACCAGCAGTGGGAGTGGGTCAACGACCCAGTACTTC	CATSSGSGSTTQYF
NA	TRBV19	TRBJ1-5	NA	TGTGCCAGTAGTATAGATCGTATGCAGCCCCAGCATTTT	CASSIDRMQPQHF
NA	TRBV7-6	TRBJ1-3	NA	TGTGCCAGCAGCTTAGGAGCAGGGCTAAGCGGAAACACCATATATTTT	CASSLGAGLSGNTIYF
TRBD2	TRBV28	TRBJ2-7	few	TGTGCCAGCAGTACCCCTAGCGGGAGGGTCTACGAGCAGTACTTC	CASSTPSGRVYEQYF
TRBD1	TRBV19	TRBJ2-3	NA	TGTGCCAGTAGCTTACAGGGGGCAGGGGATACGCAGTATTTT	CASSLQGAGDTQYF
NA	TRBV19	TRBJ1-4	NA	TGTGCCAGTAGACGTCGGGATTCGGAGGCAAAACTGTTTTTT	CASRRRDSEAKLFF
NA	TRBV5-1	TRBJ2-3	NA	TGCGCCAGCACCCTCTTTAAGGGGGCAGATACGCAGTATTTT	CASTLFKGADTQYF
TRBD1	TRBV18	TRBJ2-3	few	TGTGCCAGCTCACCTGGGACAGGTGGGACAGATACGCAGTATTTT	CASSPGTGGTDTQYF
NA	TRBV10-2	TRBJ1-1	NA	TGCGCCAGCAGGGGGACGGGAAGTAGCACTGAAGCTTTCTTT	CASRGTGSSTEAFF
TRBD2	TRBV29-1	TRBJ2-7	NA	TGCAGCGTTGTTGTGGGACTAAATAATTACGAGCAGTACTTC	CSVVVGLNNYEQYF
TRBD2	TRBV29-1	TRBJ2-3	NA	TGCAGCGGACTAGCGGGAGTGGATACGCAGTATTTT	CSGLAGVDTQYF
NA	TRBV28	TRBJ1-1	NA	TGTGCCAGCGGGAAGGGGGGCGCTTATTTTGTGAACACTGAAGCTTTCTTT	CASGKGGAYFVNTEAFF
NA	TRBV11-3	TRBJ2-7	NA	TGTGCCAGCAGCTTAGGTGGACGAACGGACGAGCAGTACTTC	CASSLGGRTDEQYF
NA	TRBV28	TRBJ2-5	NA	TGTGCCAGCACTCCAGACCTGGGTCGGGCCGGGACCCAGTACTTC	CASTPDLGRAGTQYF
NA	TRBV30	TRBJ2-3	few	TGTGCCTGGATGGCAGGGTTCACAGATACGCAGTATTTT	CAWMAGFTDTQYF
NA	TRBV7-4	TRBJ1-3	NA	TGTGCCAGCAGACCTGACAAGAGCTCTGGAAACACCATATATTTT	CASRPDKSSGNTIYF
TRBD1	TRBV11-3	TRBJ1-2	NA	TGTGCCAGCAGCCCACAGTTGACAGGGGGCGTCTATGGCTACACCTTC	CASSPQLTGGVYGYTF
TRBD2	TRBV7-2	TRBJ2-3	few	TGTGCCAGCAGCTTAATCGGGAGGTTTCAAGATACGCAGTATTTT	CASSLIGRFQDTQYF
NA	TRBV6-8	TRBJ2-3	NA	TGTGCCACCCGACAGGTTCCTACAGATACGCAGTATTTT	CATRQVPTDTQYF
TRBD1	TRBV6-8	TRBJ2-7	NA	TGTGCCAGCAGCTGGACAGGGTCCGACTACGAGCAGTACTTC	CASSWTGSDYEQYF
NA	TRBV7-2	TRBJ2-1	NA	TGTGCCAGCAGCCCCACCGGCGAGGGGAGGCAGTTCTTC	CASSPTGEGRQFF
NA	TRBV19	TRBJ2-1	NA	TGTGCCAGTAGTGTAAATTTGGAGAGAGGTGAGCAGTTCTTC	CASSVNLERGEQFF
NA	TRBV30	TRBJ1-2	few	TGTGCCTGGAGTGTCGAGACAGTCGGCGGCTACACCTTC	CAWSVETVGGYTF
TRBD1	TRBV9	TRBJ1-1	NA	TGTGCCAGCAGCAGGGGGCGTCTCCTTGAAGCTTTCTTT	CASSRGRLLEAFF
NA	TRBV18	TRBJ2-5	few	TGTGCCAGCTCCCTCAACGGGCAGGGCCAAGAGATCCAGTACTTC	CASSLNGQGQEIQYF
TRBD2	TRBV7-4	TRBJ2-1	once	TGTGCCAGCAGACAAATGGGACTAGCGGGAGGGGAGCAGTTCTTC	CASRQMGLAGGEQFF
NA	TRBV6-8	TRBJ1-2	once	TGTGCCAGCAGTTACGGTAGGATCGGATATGGCTACACCTTC	CASSYGRIGYGYTF
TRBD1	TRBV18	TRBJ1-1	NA	TGTGCCAGCTCACCTGGGACAGTCATGAACACTGAAGCTTTCTTT	CASSPGTVMNTEAFF
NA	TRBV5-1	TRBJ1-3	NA	TGCGCCAGCAGCTATTTTGGAGACTCTGGAAACACCATATATTTT	CASSYFGDSGNTIYF
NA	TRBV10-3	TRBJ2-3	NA	TGTGCCATCAGTGAGTTCCAGGCTAGCACAGATACGCAGTATTTT	CAISEFQASTDTQYF